This T cell receptor (beta chain) was profiled in a study of CD8 T cells in ankylosing spondylitis. This clonotype turned up a few times. Library preparation for TCR beta used quantitative 5'-RACE with molecular barcodes. Each CDR3 protein is one row after TCRdb ran MiXCR on the 5' RACE reads. This table has some 340,000 distinct CDR3 sequences, 14% to 15% appearing once. The CDR3 is 14 residues long. Trimming cost V 4 bases and J 12 bases; bases outside gene matches: 12. Per germline, CDR1 SGHRS and CDR2 YFSETQ. The TCR was taken from a male donor with ankylosing spondylitis or in good health (not recorded which). The sample was blood, either unsorted or a sorted T cell fraction (not recorded which). This chain uses TRBV5-1 with TRBJ1-4, with 7 bases matching TRBD1. CDR3 protein: CASSLLPGQEELFF. The CDR3 region has the DNA TGCGCCAGCAGCCTCCTACCAGGACAGGAGGAACTGTTTTTT.